This T cell receptor (beta chain) emerged from a study of cytomegalovirus exposure and HLA in healthy donors. Overall study: There were 88 million or so unique TCRs (from HLA-typed donors) in an early data release. Study-wide results and limits: In a later analysis, TCR beta V- and J-gene trimming showed a link to a missense DCLRE1C variant. CMV serostatus alone was available as immune exposure information.

PCR used 60 Vbeta primers and 13 Jbeta primers. TCRdb's copy holds only in-frame clones and misses some; the assay was immunoSEQ multiplex PCR. The profile covers about 190,000 clones, with more than 9.5% appearing a single time and more than 7% taken by the ten largest. The trim removed 4 bases at V and 0 bases at J, leaving 4 bases unmatched. Germline V gene sequence: CDR1 MNHNS, CDR2 SASEGT. This CDR3 is built from 15 residues. This clone was counted between two and nine times. What it recognizes is unknown. As for the donors, each was a healthy bone marrow donor. The rearrangement uses TRBV6-1 and TRBJ2-3, with 7 bases fitting TRBD2. The clonotype comes from a man in his fifties or sixties in good health and CMV-seropositive. The sample comprised PBMCs. The CDR3: CASSVLAASTDTQYF. Written as DNA, the CDR3 is TGTGCCAGCAGTGTGCTAGCGGCTAGCACAGATACGCAGTATTTT.